The 30 T cell receptor beta chains presented below share a single source sample, sequenced in a study of blood T cell repertoires in COVID-19. Sequencing was performed with immunoSEQ multiplex PCR; in TCRdb, only in-frame clones are kept and a portion is missing. The sample shows about 200,000 clones, 86% of them seen only once. Sequencing used peripheral blood. The receptors come from a man aged 50 to 59 with acute or convalescent COVID-19.

The rearrangement links TRBV15 to TRBJ1-4; a possible D gene is TRBD1 (5 bases). V lost 1 base and J lost 11, with 14 bases in between. Looked up from germline, CDR1 is LNHNV and CDR2 is YYDKDF (reference sequence). The CDR3 covers 14 residues. CDR3 loop: CATSRVQEPEKLFF. CDR3 DNA: TGTGCCACCAGCAGAGTACAGGAGCCTGAGAAACTGTTTTTT.

This sequence joins TRBV6-2 or TRBV6-3 and TRBJ1-2; D is undetermined. Trimming cost V 2 bases and J 7 bases, with 8 bases left between them. This CDR3 comprises 12 residues. Germline-derived CDR1 and CDR2 are MNHEY and SVGEGT. The CDR3 loop reads CASSYPRSGYTF. In DNA form, the CDR3 reads TGTGCCAGCAGTTACCCCCGGAGTGGCTACACCTTC.

This chain connects TRBV5-4 to TRBJ1-2; 8 bases agree with TRBD1. V trimming: 4 bases; J trimming: 3 bases; junction bases outside the gene matches: 5. Germline V gene lookup returns CDR1 SGHNT and CDR2 YYREEE (reference sequence). The CDR3 is 14 amino acids. CDR3 protein: CASSANRGDYGYTF. In DNA form, the CDR3 reads TGTGCCAGCAGCGCAAACAGGGGGGACTATGGCTACACCTTC.

The chain is built from TRBV5-8 and TRBJ1-1; no definite D call. Per the germline V gene, CDR1 is SGHTS and CDR2 is YDEGEE. Trimming shortened V by 1 base and J by 0 bases, and 7 bases separated the two germline ends. The CDR3 runs to 14 residues. The CDR3 DNA reads as TGTGCCAGCAGCTTGAGCTCCATGAACACTGAAGCTTTCTTT. Translated, it gives CASSLSSMNTEAFF. Full variable domain (rest looked up from reference TRBV5-8 and TRBJ1-1): EAGVTQSPTHLIKTRGQQATLRCSPISGHTSVYWYQQALGLGLQFLLWYDEGEERNRGNFPPRFSGRQFPNYSSELNVNALELEDSALYLCASSLSSMNTEAFFGQGTRLTVV.

A word on this clone: The sample has other DNA sequences that encode this CDR3 too. The rearrangement links TRBV27 to TRBJ1-6, with a weak D call TRBD1 (5 bases). The CDR3 runs to 17 residues. Germline CDR1 and CDR2: MNHEY and SMNVEV (reference sequence). The germline V and J ends were trimmed by 8 bases and 7 bases, with 24 bases remaining between them. CDR3 sequence reads: CASRPRPGEVPNSPLHF. CDR3 in DNA: TGTGCCAGCCGGCCGCGGCCGGGGGAGGTCCCCAATTCACCCCTCCACTTT.

In nucleotides, the CDR3 is TGTGCCTTGCTTACGGGCTACACGGGGAACACCATATATTTT. It codes for CALLTGYTGNTIYF. The chain joins TRBV21-1 to TRBJ1-3. TRBV21-1 is given as a pseudogene. This CDR3 contains 14 residues.

The chain joins TRBV5-1 to TRBJ1-1; D is undetermined. The CDR3 covers 12 residues. CDR1 is SGHRS, CDR2 YFSETQ, per germline. V lost 5 bases, J lost 1 base, and 6 bases lay in between. In DNA form, the CDR3 reads TGCGCCAGCAGAGAAGCGAACACTGAAGCTTTCTTT. Protein: CASREANTEAFF.

The chain joins TRBV7-9 to TRBJ2-7; 9 nucleotides match TRBD1. Per the germline V gene, CDR1 is SEHNR and CDR2 is FQNEAQ (reference sequence). The trim removed 4 bases at V and 2 bases at J, leaving 3 bases unmatched. CDR3 size: 14 residues. In nucleotides, the CDR3 is TGTGCCAGCAGCTCGGACAGGGGAACCTACGAGCAGTACTTC. Residues: CASSSDRGTYEQYF.

This clone showed up just a few times. The chain couples TRBV12-3 or TRBV12-4 to TRBJ1-2; D gene unclear. Between the trimmed V and J ends, which lost 7 bases and 2 bases, there was a span of 11 bases. The CDR3 sequence is 13 residues long. CDR3 coding DNA: TGTGCCAGCACTTTCGGTAGAAACTATGGCTACACCTTC. Protein product: CASTFGRNYGYTF.

As DNA, the CDR3 is TGTGCCAGCAGGAGACTGGGACAGATCAACACTGAAGCTTTCTTT. Its protein is CASRRLGQINTEAFF. The chain is built from TRBV5-4 and TRBJ1-1; 7 positions agree with TRBD1. Germline values: CDR1 SGHNT, CDR2 YYREEE (reference sequence). The CDR3 loop spans 15 amino acids. V gave up 5 bases and J gave up 2 bases; unmatched junction bases: 9.

The chain carries TRBV7-8 and TRBJ1-6; D is perhaps TRBD1 (5 bases). Trimming took 2 bases from V and 2 from J, leaving 19 bases between them. The germline gives CDR1 SGHVS, CDR2 FQNEAQ. The CDR3 has 19 residues. CDR3 coding DNA: TGTGCCAGCAGCTTATCCGCCGCAGGGATTAGTACCTATAATTCACCCCTCCACTTT. Its protein is CASSLSAAGISTYNSPLHF.

The chain is built from TRBV6-5 and TRBJ1-1; D is possibly TRBD1 (6 bases). V lost 6 bases and J 5 bases, leaving 13 bases between the germline ends. The CDR3 is 13 amino acids. Germline V CDR1 and CDR2: MNHEY, SVGAGI. The DNA of the CDR3 is TGTGCCAGCAGAAAGACAGGCCGGACTGAAGCTTTCTTT. Translating gives CASRKTGRTEAFF.

The CDR3 nucleotides read TGCGCCAGCAGCGGGACAGGGATTGGGGCCGGGGAGCTGTTTTTT. This gives the protein CASSGTGIGAGELFF. The rearrangement joins TRBV5-1 to TRBJ2-2, with 9 positions matching TRBD1. Germline-derived CDR1 and CDR2 are SGHRS and YFSETQ. The length of the CDR3 is 15 residues. Trimming cost V 4 bases and J 6 bases; bases outside gene matches: 7.

This chain uses TRBV5-4 with TRBJ1-2; 7 bases are shared with TRBD1. Looked up from germline, CDR1 is SGHNT and CDR2 is YYREEE (reference sequence). CDR3 length equals 14 residues. V lost 3 bases to trimming and J lost 2 bases; unmatched junction nucleotides: 4. CDR3 in amino acids: CASSSGQRNYGYTF. The CDR3, as DNA: TGTGCCAGCAGCTCGGGACAGCGAAACTATGGCTACACCTTC.

The chain couples TRBV19 to TRBJ1-2; no clear D gene. Germline CDR1 LNHDA, CDR2 SQIVND (reference sequence). The V end was cut by 7 bases, the J end by 8 bases, with 17 bases between. The CDR3 loop spans 13 amino acids. Here the CDR3 reads CASIPGPLGGYTF. The CDR3 coding sequence is TGTGCCAGTATACCAGGCCCTCTTGGAGGCTACACCTTC.

The V call is TRBV12-3 or TRBV12-4, the J call TRBJ2-5, with D hard to call. The CDR3 is made up of 12 amino acids. The germline V and J ends were trimmed by 5 bases and 7 bases, with 11 bases remaining between them. CDR3 residues: CASSPSSGTQYF. The CDR3 region has the DNA TGTGCCAGCAGTCCCTCGTCAGGGACCCAGTACTTC.

The chain joins TRBV6-5 to TRBJ1-1; TRBD1 is a possible D gene (6 bases). The ends were cut back, 8 bases at V and 4 bases at J, with 17 bases in the middle. CDR1 is MNHEY, CDR2 SVGAGI, per germline. The CDR3 length is 14 residues. CDR3 residues: CASFFTGWGTEAFF. As DNA, the CDR3 is TGTGCCAGCTTCTTCACAGGGTGGGGCACTGAAGCTTTCTTT.

This chain connects TRBV5-4 to TRBJ2-3, with TRBD2 identical over 11 bases. The CDR3 has 16 residues. The trim removed 5 bases at V and 2 bases at J, leaving 7 bases unmatched. Per the germline V gene, CDR1 is SGHNT and CDR2 is YYREEE (reference sequence). In DNA form, the CDR3 reads TGTGCCAGCAGGCCTCCGGGACTAGCGGACACAGATACGCAGTATTTT. It is translated as CASRPPGLADTDTQYF.

The chain couples TRBV11-2 to TRBJ2-1; D may be TRBD2 (5 bases). The CDR3 consists of 13 residues. The V gene's germline CDR1 is SGHAT and CDR2 FQNNGV. V was clipped by 8 bases and J by 0 bases, with 8 bases between them. CDR3 sequence (DNA): TGTGCCAGCGGGAGAAGCTCCTACAATGAGCAGTTCTTC. Residues: CASGRSSYNEQFF.

This chain links TRBV5-5 with TRBJ2-7, with D tentatively TRBD1 (6 bases). CDR1 is SGHKS, CDR2 YYEKEE, per germline (reference sequence). CDR3 size: 15 residues. With 4 bases removed from V and 6 bases from J, the gap between germline ends came to 20 bases. CDR3 DNA: TGTGCCAGCAGCCCCACCCACAGGGATTCGAGCGAGCAGTACTTC. Translated: CASSPTHRDSSEQYF.

CDR3: CASSPLGPYEQYF. The CDR3 coding sequence is TGTGCCAGCAGTCCCCTTGGCCCCTACGAGCAGTACTTC. The chain recombines TRBV27 with TRBJ2-7, with D unclear. Trimming took off 5 bases at V and 2 bases at J, with 10 bases between the two ends. The CDR3 spans 13 residues. Germline V gene sequence: CDR1 MNHEY, CDR2 SMNVEV (reference sequence).

This sequence joins TRBV28 and TRBJ2-5, with no clear D. With 5 bases removed from V and 13 bases from J, the gap between germline ends came to 11 bases. The CDR3 runs to 10 residues. Germline CDR1 MDHEN, CDR2 SYDVKM. The CDR3 here is CASSRLSPYF. The CDR3, as DNA: TGTGCCAGCAGTCGCCTAAGTCCGTACTTC.

The chain has TRBV7-9 and TRBJ1-1, with 7 positions matching TRBD1. V shed 4 bases and J 1 base; nucleotides not matched to a gene: 6. Germline V gene data show CDR1 as SEHNR and CDR2 as FQNEAQ (reference sequence). The CDR3 runs to 15 residues. CDR3 region: CASSSPGTANTEAFF. The CDR3 DNA is TGTGCCAGCAGCTCCCCCGGGACAGCGAACACTGAAGCTTTCTTT.

The genes are TRBV7-9 and TRBJ1-1, with D hard to call. The length of the CDR3 is 15 residues. Trimming pared 3 bases from V and 0 bases from J, leaving 11 bases between. Germline lookup yields CDR1 SEHNR and CDR2 FQNEAQ (reference sequence). CDR3: CASSLFQAMNTEAFF. The CDR3 nucleotides read TGTGCCAGCAGCTTGTTTCAGGCGATGAACACTGAAGCTTTCTTT. The variable domain in full, completed from reference TRBV7-9 and TRBJ1-1, reads DTGVSQNPRHKITKRGQNVTFRCDPISEHNRLYWYRQTLGQGPEFLTYFQNEAQLEKSRLLSDRFSAERPKGSFSTLEIQRTEQGDSAMYLCASSLFQAMNTEAFFGQGTRLTVV.

The rearrangement uses TRBV5-1 and TRBJ1-2, with D possibly matching TRBD1 (5 bases). With 4 bases removed from V and 4 bases from J, the gap between germline ends came to 14 bases. The CDR3 covers 14 residues. Germline CDR1 SGHRS, CDR2 YFSETQ. The chain's CDR3 is CASSQGRTSYGYTF. DNA for the CDR3: TGCGCCAGCAGCCAGGGCCGGACGTCCTATGGCTACACCTTC.

The chain employs TRBV27 and TRBJ2-7; D uncertain. The V end lost 2 bases, the J end lost 3 bases, and 5 bases lay between the germline ends. The CDR3 extends over 12 amino acids. Germline assignment: CDR1 MNHEY and CDR2 SMNVEV (reference sequence). The CDR3 sequence: CASSLPSYEQYF. Here the CDR3 DNA reads TGTGCCAGCAGTTTACCCAGCTACGAGCAGTACTTC.

This clone has a handful of counts. The chain employs TRBV10-3 and TRBJ2-7, with a possible D match to TRBD1 (6 bases). V was shortened by 10 bases and J by 5 bases, with 21 bases between the two germline ends. The germline CDR1 and CDR2 sequences are ENHRY and SYGVKD. The CDR3 is 14 residues long. The CDR3 loop is CASRGYTGSNEQYF. DNA of the CDR3: TGTGCCAGCCGGGGTTACACAGGGAGCAACGAGCAGTACTTC.

A few counts support this clone. The chain carries TRBV6-6 and TRBJ1-4; a possible D gene is TRBD1 (5 bases). There are 14 residues in the CDR3. The germline V gene encodes CDR1 MNHNY and CDR2 SVGAGI (reference sequence). Trimming took off 0 bases at V and 14 bases at J, with 16 bases between the two ends. CDR3 residues: CASSYSGSDGTLFF. The CDR3 DNA reads as TGTGCCAGCAGTTACTCTGGCTCGGACGGGACTCTGTTTTTT.

The rearrangement joins TRBV5-1 to TRBJ2-7, with D unresolved. Germline lookup yields CDR1 SGHRS and CDR2 YFSETQ. CDR3 length equals 17 residues. V lost 1 base and J lost 2, with 19 bases in between. This CDR3 is CASSLSLGGGVAYEQYF. For the CDR3, the DNA is TGCGCCAGCAGCTTGTCTCTTGGCGGCGGAGTCGCCTACGAGCAGTACTTC.

This sequence joins TRBV11-3 and TRBJ1-1; D possibly corresponds to TRBD1 (5 bases). V was trimmed by 5 bases and J by 2 bases, leaving 9 bases between them. The CDR3 covers 13 residues. Looked up from germline, CDR1 is SGHNT and CDR2 is YENEEA. CDR3 sequence reads: CASSRQINTEAFF. In DNA form, the CDR3 reads TGTGCCAGCAGCCGACAGATCAACACTGAAGCTTTCTTT.